This entry is about one T cell receptor beta chain. The antigen it recognizes is unknown. The sample holds no much larger clone one base away, and base qualities are not on file. The source of the sample is a study of shared clonotypes between healthy human individuals (dated by TCRdb to 2019 to 2021). As for the study more broadly: A couple of women and a few men aged 18 to 49 years were included in the cohort. For each donor, CD4 naive and CD4 memory were each run on three plates, CD8 naive on two plates, and CD8 memory on one plate. Blood TCR repertoires of roughly five healthy adults were deeply sequenced to estimate repertoire size and the extent of clonotype sharing between individuals. To increase sequencing depth and limit assay-specific biases, TCR repertoire library preparation and sequencing were carried out by different laboratories using diverse techniques. Each donor's leukapheresis produced roughly between roughly 0.85 and 9.5 billion PBMCs.

Ends trimmed: V by 2 bases, J by 4 bases; bases unmatched to a gene: 5. Including cysteine and phenylalanine, the CDR3 has 15 amino acids. Just CDR3 DNA is preserved here, 45 bases in frame from base 1. Using the deep immunoSEQ assay, multiplex PCR amplified TCR CDR3 regions from genomic DNA. Genomic DNA extracted from each cell subset was distributed evenly over all wells of several immunoSEQ 96-well plates, and each plate served as one replicate. Each replicate PCR for sorted subsets received approximately 200 ng genomic DNA, equal to some 32,000 T cell genomes. Purified libraries were quantified with a Qubit 3.0 fluorometer, sized on a Bioanalyzer 2100, and re-quantified with the KAPA Library Quantification kit. A separate single-read 150-cycle Illumina NextSeq 550 flow cell was used to sequence each immunoSEQ 96-well plate. As for the original processing: Because the immunoSEQ output included only junctional sequences and no quality scores, the filtering could not be the same as the filtering used for full-length reads. To assign V/J genes and CDR3, sequences were annotated using PyIR, a Python wrapper for IgBLAST v1.9, with IMGT germline references. Any read was removed if the V/J assignment was weak (E-value above 1e-6), the CDR3 was missing, or the read contained stop codons, out-of-frame junctions, or ambiguous translated residues. V3J clonotypes were defined as sequences sharing an identical inferred V gene, J gene, and CDR3 amino acid sequence. The percentage overlap between two repertoires was calculated by dividing the number of shared unique clonotypes by the size of the smaller repertoire. Repertoire richness was assessed with RTK rarefaction, the Chao1 estimator, and Recon v2.1 estimates of unobserved clonotypes. Generation probabilities for all TCRbeta clonotypes obtained by the gDNA method from a handful of donors were computed using OLGA. TCRdb carries this immuneACCESS record with in-frame sequences only. Its versions omit some clonotypes, under half of them owing to an unresolved V gene in the studies checked, with the rest unexplained. The V and J calls and clone size were taken over from that table, and D and trimming were inferred from the DNA. Recorded for this sample are about 600,000 clones; more than 95% of them occurred a single time. The ten most abundant clones make up around 0.058% of the sample.

Healthy HIV-negative adults with no recently reported acute infections or vaccinations were included as donors. Only Caucasian adults living in Nashville, Tennessee, USA were represented among the donors. CD4+ T cells were enriched by magnetic negative selection; naive cells were then positively selected on CD45RA, and the negative fraction formed the memory subset. Blood was obtained by leukapheresis, after which PBMCs were separated by Ficoll-Histopaque density gradient centrifugation and cryopreserved in liquid nitrogen vapor phase. Purity and quantity of every magnetically sorted T cell population were checked by analytical flow cytometry. Genomic DNA was isolated from each sorted fraction and quantified by UV absorbance on a Nanodrop 2000c. Study-wide findings and limitations: The small number of donors limited the genetic and exposure-history diversity represented. Incomplete sequencing was indicated by rarefaction of sorted-subset datasets, despite the large sequencing depth. About 5% of naive CD4, roughly 3.5% of naive CD8, roughly 2.5% of memory CD4, and 0.35% to 0.5% of memory CD8 clonotypes were shared across four donors. Pairwise subsampling indicated that sequencing depth was expected to affect the degree of clonotype sharing among donors. Estimated clonotype richness was generally larger for naive than for memory subsets. Higher generation probabilities were observed for clonotypes shared by all four sorted-subset donors than for non-shared clonotypes. Sampling was restricted to blood, and TCR repertoires in tissue are likely to differ from TCR repertoires in blood.

The origin of this receptor is a woman aged 25 to 39 in good health. The sequencing sample was made of naive CD4+ T cells sorted from blood. Taken with the paper, the label for cell subset or site translates to: CD45RA+ positively selected. The V and J segments used are TRBV23-1 and TRBJ2-7, and 10 junction bases match TRBD2. TRBV23-1 is an ORF; its function is uncertain. The CDR3 in this case is CASSQRLAGVYEQYF. The sequence in DNA is TGCGCCAGCAGTCAAAGGCTAGCGGGAGTGTACGAGCAGTACTTC.